This passage covers 21 T cell receptor beta chains from one sample sequenced in a study of shared clonotypes between healthy human individuals. Method: immunoSEQ multiplex PCR; TCRdb's copy keeps in-frame clones and lacks some. The table lists 2 million to 2.5 million clones, approximately 95% of them singletons, with 0.13% in the top ten. The material sequenced was naive CD4+ T cells sorted from blood. Described subset: CD45RA+ positively selected. The receptor source for this set is a man between 18 and 35 years old in good health.

The chain joins TRBV29-1 to TRBJ1-2; 7 bases agree with TRBD1. Per germline, CDR1 SQVTM and CDR2 ANQGSEA. The CDR3 covers 13 residues. Trimming at V came to 4 bases and at J to 8 bases, leaving 10 bases not matched to a gene. CDR3 loop: CSVATGAPRGYTF. DNA of the CDR3: TGCAGCGTTGCTACAGGGGCACCGAGGGGCTACACCTTC.

V is TRBV6-4 and J is TRBJ2-7; D is ambiguous. The V gene's germline CDR1 is MRHNA and CDR2 SNTAGT. Trimming cost V 2 bases and J 0 bases, with 11 bases left between them. The CDR3 totals 15 residues. The CDR3 DNA follows: TGTGCCAGCAGTGACATTCTAGGGTACTCCTACGAGCAGTACTTC. Its protein product is CASSDILGYSYEQYF.

The V gene is TRBV5-1, the J gene TRBJ1-2; D is perhaps TRBD1 (6 bases). Trimming took 3 bases from V and 8 from J, leaving 17 bases between them. The CDR3 contains 14 residues. The germline gives CDR1 SGHRS, CDR2 YFSETQ. The CDR3 nucleotides are TGCGCCAGCAGCTCCCAACAGGGACCGGTGGGCTACACCTTC. Translating gives CASSSQQGPVGYTF.

The chain carries TRBV19 and TRBJ2-7, with D tentatively TRBD2 (5 bases). Trimming pared 3 bases from V and 4 bases from J, leaving 13 bases between. The CDR3 length is 14 residues. Per the germline V gene, CDR1 is LNHDA and CDR2 is SQIVND (reference sequence). CDR3 region: CASSIEGWEYEQYF. CDR3 DNA: TGTGCCAGTAGTATCGAGGGCTGGGAGTACGAGCAGTACTTC.

The gene calls are TRBV7-2 and TRBJ1-2, with unresolved D. V was shortened by 1 base and J by 4 bases, with 10 bases between the two germline ends. Germline CDR1 and CDR2: SGHTA and FQGNSA. The CDR3 spans 14 residues. The CDR3 sequence: CASSLESRRYGYTF. CDR3 DNA sequence: TGTGCCAGCAGCTTAGAGTCCAGACGCTATGGCTACACCTTC. Complete variable domain (other parts from reference TRBV7-2 and TRBJ1-2): GAGVSQSPSNKVTEKGKDVELRCDPISGHTALYWYRQSLGQGLEFLIYFQGNSAPDKSGLPSDRFSAERTGGSVSTLTIQRTQQEDSAVYLCASSLESRRYGYTFGSGTRLTVV.

For the CDR3, the DNA is TGTGCCAGCAGCTCAAAAACACAGAACTATGGCTACACCTTC. Encoded protein: CASSSKTQNYGYTF. The chain joins TRBV5-4 to TRBJ1-2, with no clear D. With 3 bases removed from V and 2 bases from J, the gap between germline ends came to 11 bases. This CDR3 is 14 amino acids long. The germline V gene encodes CDR1 SGHNT and CDR2 YYREEE (reference sequence).

The chain recombines TRBV4-1 with TRBJ2-6; D might be TRBD2 (5 bases). The CDR3 runs 16 residues. Germline V CDR1 and CDR2: MGHRA, YSYEKL. V was shortened by 4 bases and J by 0 bases, with 10 bases between the two germline ends. DNA for the CDR3: TGCGCCAGCAGCCTCACCGGGAACTCTGGGGCCAACGTCCTGACTTTC. Its protein is CASSLTGNSGANVLTF.

The CDR3 DNA sequence: TGTGCCAGCAGCGACAGGATCCACAATGAGCAGTTCTTC. Residues: CASSDRIHNEQFF. V gene TRBV5-6 combines with J gene TRBJ2-1; a weak D match, TRBD1 (6 bases). This CDR3 is 13 amino acids long. Trimming stripped 4 bases from V and 5 bases from J, with 10 bases between. From germline, CDR1 is SGHDT and CDR2 YYEEEE.

This chain uses TRBV4-1 with TRBJ2-5; possibly TRBD1 for D (7 bases). The CDR3 loop spans 14 amino acids. Trimming cost V 1 base and J 5 bases, with 11 bases left between them. Germline assignment: CDR1 MGHRA and CDR2 YSYEKL. The CDR3 bases are TGCGCCAGCAGCCAAGTCGGAGGGGGCGAGACCCAGTACTTC. Encoded protein: CASSQVGGGETQYF.

CDR3 in amino acids: CASSLAGLNEQFF. The CDR3 DNA follows: TGTGCCAGCAGCTTAGCGGGACTCAATGAGCAGTTCTTC. V and J are TRBV7-6 and TRBJ2-1; weak D call: TRBD2 (6 bases). CDR1 and CDR2 (germline): SGHVS, FNYEAQ. This CDR3 comprises 13 residues. V was cut by 0 bases and J by 6 bases, with 6 bases left in between.

The V call is TRBV6-1, the J call TRBJ2-5; TRBD1 matches 7 bases. The junction had 9 bases not matched to a gene; V was cut back by 3 bases and J by 5 bases. The germline V gene encodes CDR1 MNHNS and CDR2 SASEGT. This CDR3 comprises 15 residues. In DNA, the CDR3 is TGTGCCAGCAGTGAGTTGACAGGGAGTTGGGAGACCCAGTACTTC. Translation gives CASSELTGSWETQYF.

This clone was detected a few times. The chain combines TRBV6-1 with TRBJ1-6; no firm D call. V was trimmed by 8 bases and J by 14 bases, leaving 16 bases between them. CDR1 and CDR2 from the germline V gene are MNHNS and SASEGT. This CDR3 spans 12 amino acids. CDR3 in DNA: TGTGCCAGCCGGCAGTCTTACCCCACCCTCCACTTT. This codes for CASRQSYPTLHF.

This chain uses TRBV5-4 with TRBJ2-5; 10 positions match TRBD2. The V and J ends lost 2 bases and 3 bases, in that order; junction bases with no gene match: 4. Germline CDR1 is SGHNT and CDR2 is YYREEE (reference sequence). The CDR3 extends over 15 amino acids. The CDR3 here is CASSLTSGEKETQYF. The CDR3 DNA sequence: TGTGCCAGCAGCTTAACTAGCGGGGAGAAAGAGACCCAGTACTTC.

The rearrangement uses TRBV25-1 and TRBJ1-1, with 9 bases identical to TRBD1. Germline V gene lookup returns CDR1 MGHDK and CDR2 SYGVNS. V lost 3 bases and J lost 5; bases outside the gene matches: 7. The CDR3 consists of 15 residues. Here the CDR3 reads CASSDRGTGKTEAFF. CDR3 coding DNA: TGTGCCAGCAGTGATAGGGGGACAGGGAAGACTGAAGCTTTCTTT.

The chain joins TRBV5-1 to TRBJ1-1; D is unclear. Germline loops: CDR1 SGHRS, CDR2 YFSETQ. Trimming stripped 1 base from V and 4 bases from J, with 8 bases between. The CDR3 totals 13 residues. CDR3 region: CASSLTEPTEAFF. Here the CDR3 DNA reads TGCGCCAGCAGCTTGACAGAGCCCACTGAAGCTTTCTTT.

As regards this clone: Different DNA sequences within this sample yield the same CDR3. The V call is TRBV5-1, the J call TRBJ2-7; D perhaps matches TRBD2 (6 bases). V lost 4 bases to trimming and J lost 2 bases, with 13 bases between them. The CDR3 loop spans 14 amino acids. The germline gives CDR1 SGHRS, CDR2 YFSETQ. The CDR3 sequence: CASSTGTAAYEQYF. DNA for the CDR3: TGCGCCAGCAGCACCGGGACTGCAGCCTACGAGCAGTACTTC.

The genes are TRBV6-1 and TRBJ2-3; D gene ambiguous. The CDR3 loop spans 15 amino acids. Germline V lookup: CDR1 MNHNS, CDR2 SASEGT. Trimming shortened V by 8 bases and J by 1 base, and 16 bases separated the two germline ends. In nucleotides, the CDR3 is TGTGCCAGCGGAGACTCCCCGGCGGGCACAGATACGCAGTATTTT. Translating it yields CASGDSPAGTDTQYF.

The chain uses TRBV7-3 and TRBJ2-5; D is undetermined. The CDR3 consists of 14 residues. Germline lookup yields CDR1 SGHTA and CDR2 FQGTGA. Between the trimmed V and J ends, which lost 5 bases and 0 bases, there was a span of 10 bases. The CDR3 nucleotides are TGTGCCAGCAGCCCAGGTTCTTACCAAGAGACCCAGTACTTC. It translates to CASSPGSYQETQYF.

V gene TRBV7-2 combines with J gene TRBJ1-2; the D is unclear. Germline assignment: CDR1 SGHTA and CDR2 FQGNSA. This CDR3 is built from 13 residues. V dropped 3 bases and J dropped 2 bases, with 7 bases sitting between them. In nucleotides, the CDR3 is TGTGCCAGCAGCTTTACAGAGAACTATGGCTACACCTTC. Translated: CASSFTENYGYTF.

This chain links TRBV7-9 with TRBJ1-2; D is unclear. This CDR3 is 14 amino acids long. V was shortened by 1 base and J by 4 bases, with 10 bases between the two germline ends. Germline CDR1 SEHNR, CDR2 FQNEAQ (reference sequence). CDR3 sequence (DNA): TGTGCCAGCAGCTTAGGACTCTCCGGCTATGGCTACACCTTC. Its protein is CASSLGLSGYGYTF. Drawing the rest from reference TRBV7-9 and TRBJ1-2, the complete variable domain is DTGVSQNPRHKITKRGQNVTFRCDPISEHNRLYWYRQTLGQGPEFLTYFQNEAQLEKSRLLSDRFSAERPKGSFSTLEIQRTEQGDSAMYLCASSLGLSGYGYTFGSGTRLTVV.

The chain joins TRBV7-2 to TRBJ2-2; 7 bases agree with TRBD1. The CDR3 has 16 residues. Germline V gene data show CDR1 as SGHTA and CDR2 as FQGNSA. V gave up 0 bases and J gave up 6 bases; unmatched junction bases: 7. The CDR3 sequence: CASSLATGEYAGELFF. CDR3 nucleotides: TGTGCCAGCAGCTTAGCTACAGGGGAGTACGCCGGGGAGCTGTTTTTT.